Each of the 32 T cell receptor beta chains below was sequenced from the same sample in a study of regulatory T cells in long-lasting Graves disease (dated by TCRdb to the early 2020s). According to the study, the label for this sample's time point signals: newly diagnosed GD, antithyroid drugs for less than 3 months. For both TCR sequencing and RNA sequencing, RNA was extracted from PBMCs using TRIzol. The protocol used for the library was multiplex PCR. The instrument given in TCRdb is Illumina HiSeq 4000. iRepertoire HTBI primers and Arm-PCR amplification of CDR3 regions were used to construct TCR beta libraries. The public reads were reanalyzed by TCRdb: fastp trimming at Q25, MiXCR alignment, in-frame beta chains only. A single entry per CDR3 protein holds the most common genes and DNA from its merged rows. This sample lists a few hundred thousand distinct CDR3 sequences; 12% to 15% were detected once. The ten largest clones add up to under 20% of the sample.

Separately, the same data were catalogued under a study of T cells in Graves' hyperthyroidism and ophthalmopathy.

The sequencing used peripheral blood mononuclear cells (PBMCs), collected at new diagnosis, from a patient treated with antithyroid drugs. The receptor source for this set is a woman aged 45-65 years with Graves disease. Donor details come from another sample of the same person, matched by shared clones.

V gene TRBV5-1 combines with J gene TRBJ2-1; the D is unclear. With 3 bases removed from V and 5 bases from J, the gap between germline ends came to 6 bases. From germline, CDR1 is SGHRS and CDR2 YFSETQ. The CDR3 runs 12 residues. CDR3 sequence reads: CASSWPDNEQFF. The CDR3 bases are TGCGCCAGCAGCTGGCCGGACAATGAGCAGTTCTTC.

Written as DNA, the CDR3 is TGTGCCAGCAGCCAAGACGCACTAGCGGAGGACAATGAGCAGTTCTTC. Translating it yields CASSQDALAEDNEQFF. The rearrangement uses TRBV14 and TRBJ2-1; the match to TRBD2 covers 8 bases. Per germline, CDR1 SGHDN and CDR2 FVKESK. Trimming cost V 0 bases and J 5 bases; bases outside gene matches: 6. The CDR3 consists of 16 residues.

This rearrangement joins TRBV28 to TRBJ2-3; D perhaps matches TRBD2 (6 bases). V gave up 7 bases and J gave up 1 base, with 18 bases separating them. Germline lookup yields CDR1 MDHEN and CDR2 SYDVKM. This CDR3 comprises 16 residues. CDR3 sequence reads: CASTHKTAGGTDTQYF. For the CDR3, the DNA is TGTGCCAGCACCCACAAGACAGCGGGCGGCACAGATACGCAGTATTTT.

The table lists this clonotype with many counts. The CDR3 region is CAWTRPPTLYGYTF. The CDR3 DNA reads TGTGCCTGGACCCGCCCCCCTACACTCTATGGCTACACCTTC. J is TRBJ1-2 and V is TRBV30; no reliable D call. Germline V gives CDR1 GTSNPN, CDR2 SVGIG (reference sequence). The CDR3 contains 14 residues. The ends were cut back, 4 bases at V and 4 bases at J, with 16 bases in the middle.

A remark on this clonotype: Since a much larger clone is just one base distant, this may be a read error. The chain links TRBV12-3 or TRBV12-4 to TRBJ1-1, with a tentative D call TRBD1 (5 bases). This CDR3 has 12 amino acids. CDR3 DNA: TGTGCCAGCAGCCCCGGACAAGTTGAAACTTTCTTT. This sequence encodes CASSPGQVETFF.

This clonotype was observed at least ten times. The chain recombines TRBV28 with TRBJ2-6; D is unclear. This CDR3 has 18 residues. Trimming took 3 bases from V and 0 from J, leaving 15 bases between them. Germline loops: CDR1 MDHEN, CDR2 SYDVKM. CDR3 DNA sequence: TGTGCCAGCAGTTTCGTCGCCACTCGACCCTCTGGGGCCAACGTCCTGACTTTC. Its protein product is CASSFVATRPSGANVLTF.

This clonotype showed up many times. The V and J genes are TRBV6-2 or TRBV6-3 and TRBJ1-6; D uncertain. V was cut by 0 bases and J by 7 bases, with 10 bases left in between. Germline lookup yields CDR1 MNHEY and CDR2 SVGEGT. The CDR3 spans 15 residues. The DNA for the CDR3 is TGTGCCAGCAGTTACTCGGCGGGCTTAAATTCACCCCTCCACTTT. Its translation is CASSYSAGLNSPLHF.

The gene calls are TRBV20-1 and TRBJ1-5, with 12 positions matching TRBD1. Germline values: CDR1 DFQATT, CDR2 SNEGSKA (reference sequence). The CDR3 sequence is 16 residues long. V lost 6 bases, J lost 2 bases, and 8 bases stayed unmatched. The CDR3 bases are TGCAGTGCCGCCGGGACAGGGGGCGTAGGCAATCAGCCCCAGCATTTT. The encoded protein is CSAAGTGGVGNQPQHF.

The rearrangement joins TRBV19 to TRBJ2-2; weak D call: TRBD1 (7 bases). V lost 5 bases and J lost 0, with 10 bases in between. Germline CDR1 LNHDA, CDR2 SQIVND (reference sequence). This CDR3 region has 15 residues. The CDR3: CASSAGQTNTGELFF. The CDR3 DNA sequence: TGTGCCAGTAGTGCGGGACAGACGAACACCGGGGAGCTGTTTTTT.

The V call is TRBV5-4, the J call TRBJ2-1; D might be TRBD1 (5 bases). Trimming took 4 bases from V and 5 from J, leaving 16 bases between them. Per the germline V gene, CDR1 is SGHNT and CDR2 is YYREEE (reference sequence). The CDR3 is 15 amino acids. The chain's CDR3 is CASSRSLTEDNEQFF. The CDR3 DNA reads as TGTGCCAGCAGCAGGAGCTTGACAGAAGACAATGAGCAGTTCTTC. Full variable domain (missing parts from reference TRBV5-4 and TRBJ2-1): ETGVTQSPTHLIKTRGQQVTLRCSSQSGHNTVSWYQQALGQGPQFIFQYYREEENGRGNFPPRFSGLQFPNYSSELNVNALELDDSALYLCASSRSLTEDNEQFFGPGTRLTVL.

Ten or more counts support this clonotype. The V gene is TRBV3-1, the J gene TRBJ1-2, with a weak D call TRBD1 (5 bases). Germline V lookup: CDR1 LGHDT, CDR2 YNNKEL (reference sequence). V lost 3 bases and J lost 5, with 13 bases in between. This CDR3 spans 14 amino acids. In DNA, the CDR3 is TGTGCCAGCAGCCATTCGGACATCACTTATGGCTACACCTTC. Translation gives CASSHSDITYGYTF.

This clonotype was seen at least ten times. The rearrangement joins TRBV12-3 or TRBV12-4 to TRBJ2-2, with D hard to call. V lost 6 bases, J lost 2 bases, and 16 bases lay in between. The CDR3 has 16 residues. The chain's CDR3 is CASRKSEAKNTGELFF. The CDR3, as DNA: TGTGCCAGCAGAAAGTCTGAGGCAAAAAACACCGGGGAGCTGTTTTTT.

A few counts support this clonotype. The chain is built from TRBV19 and TRBJ2-1; tentative D call: TRBD2 (6 bases). CDR1 is LNHDA, CDR2 SQIVND, per germline (reference sequence). CDR3 length: 14 amino acids. With 6 bases removed from V and 1 base from J, the gap between germline ends came to 10 bases. The CDR3 DNA sequence: TGTGCCAGTAGCGGGAGCCGATCCTACAATGAGCAGTTCTTC. This translates into CASSGSRSYNEQFF.

The rearrangement joins TRBV19 to TRBJ1-1, with D unresolved. Germline V gives CDR1 LNHDA, CDR2 SQIVND (reference sequence). Trimming took 9 bases from V and 0 from J, leaving 11 bases between them. The CDR3 loop spans 13 amino acids. CDR3 region: CASAIGLNTEAFF. Here the CDR3 DNA reads TGTGCCAGCGCCATCGGGCTGAACACTGAAGCTTTCTTT.

This clonotype has ten or more counts. This chain links TRBV5-1 with TRBJ2-1; no firm D call. Trimming took 0 bases from V and 4 from J, leaving 8 bases between them. The CDR3 length is 14 residues. Germline V gene sequence: CDR1 SGHRS, CDR2 YFSETQ. CDR3 amino acids: CASSLGLVYNEQFF. The CDR3 nucleotides are TGCGCCAGCAGCTTGGGATTGGTTTACAATGAGCAGTTCTTC.

The genes are TRBV2 and TRBJ2-2; possible D gene TRBD2, 6 bases. The CDR3 runs 17 residues. V gave up 4 bases and J gave up 3 bases, with 18 bases separating them. The germline V gene has CDR1 SNHLY and CDR2 FYNNEI. CDR3 in DNA: TGTGCCAGCAGTGGGACCTCCGGGACGGGGGACACCGGGGAGCTGTTTTTT. It is translated as CASSGTSGTGDTGELFF.

This clonotype was found a few times. CDR3 residues: CRAAGPTNTEAFF. The CDR3 DNA reads as TGCAGAGCGGCTGGTCCCACGAACACTGAAGCTTTCTTT. The chain joins TRBV20-1 to TRBJ1-1, with D unclear. The CDR3 covers 13 residues. The germline CDR1 and CDR2 sequences are DFQATT and SNEGSKA (reference sequence).

This clonotype was seen more than once but under ten times. J is TRBJ1-1 and V is TRBV6-1; no firm D call. Germline V gives CDR1 MNHNS, CDR2 SASEGT. This CDR3 contains 14 residues. V was pared by 7 bases and J by 4 bases, with 16 bases between. The CDR3 DNA reads as TGTGCCAGCACCCGTCCTATAGGTCGCACTGAAGCTTTCTTT. Its translation: CASTRPIGRTEAFF.

This clonotype showed up just a few times. The chain recombines TRBV24-1 with TRBJ2-7, with D perhaps given as TRBD1 or TRBD2 (5 bases each). The ends were cut back, 10 bases at V and 1 base at J, with 13 bases in the middle. Germline-derived CDR1 and CDR2 are KGHDR and SFDVKD. The CDR3 sequence is 13 residues long. The CDR3 DNA sequence: TGTGCCACATCCGGGACGTATTCCTACGAGCAGTACTTC. This translates into CATSGTYSYEQYF.

This clonotype was counted at least ten times. The V call is TRBV6-1, the J call TRBJ1-5; 7 positions agree with TRBD1. CDR3 length: 14 residues. Per the germline V gene, CDR1 is MNHNS and CDR2 is SASEGT. V was pared by 8 bases and J by 5 bases, with 9 bases of the junction left unmatched. CDR3 protein: CASSDRDLDQPQHF. DNA of the CDR3: TGTGCCAGCTCCGACAGGGACCTCGATCAGCCCCAGCATTTT.

The chain joins TRBV19 to TRBJ2-5, with D perhaps TRBD1 (5 bases). The germline CDR1 and CDR2 sequences are LNHDA and SQIVND (reference sequence). Between the trimmed V and J ends, which lost 3 bases and 7 bases, there was a span of 12 bases. The CDR3 has 13 amino acids. CDR3: CASSIDSPVTQYF. The CDR3 DNA sequence: TGTGCCAGTAGTATTGACAGCCCGGTGACCCAGTACTTC.

This clonotype occurred a few times. The CDR3 DNA reads as TGTGCCAGCAGTCCTTCAGCGAACACCGGGGAGCTGTTTTTT. Translating it yields CASSPSANTGELFF. The chain is built from TRBV2 and TRBJ2-2, with D uncertain. CDR1 is SNHLY and CDR2 is FYNNEI in the germline V gene. This CDR3 is built from 14 residues. Deletions cut 5 bases from V and 0 bases from J, with 7 bases between.

The table lists this clonotype with a few counts. At one of its ends the junction is not consistent with the germline gene, which may arise from a read error. This chain connects TRBV13 to TRBJ2-2; D gene unclear. The CDR3 extends over 12 amino acids. CDR1 is PRHDT and CDR2 is FYEKMQ in the germline V gene (reference sequence). The CDR3 protein is CASSSSTEELFF. The CDR3 region has the DNA TGTGCCAGCAGCTCATCTACCGAGGAGCTGTTTTTT.

Many counts were recorded for this clonotype. The CDR3 sequence: CASSFDGNQPQHF. CDR3 nucleotide sequence: TGTGCCAGCAGCTTTGATGGCAATCAGCCCCAGCATTTT. This chain joins TRBV7-2 and TRBJ1-5; D gene ambiguous. Trimming cost V 3 bases and J 2 bases, with 5 bases left between them. Germline V gene sequence: CDR1 SGHTA, CDR2 FQGNSA. This CDR3 is built from 13 residues.

The rearrangement uses TRBV6-5 and TRBJ2-2; D perhaps matches TRBD2 (6 bases). CDR3 length: 15 amino acids. The germline V gene has CDR1 MNHEY and CDR2 SVGAGI. The ends were cut back, 0 bases at V and 5 bases at J, with 10 bases in the middle. DNA of the CDR3: TGTGCCAGCAGTTACTCAGGAGGGTGGACCGGGGAGCTGTTTTTT. Translated: CASSYSGGWTGELFF.

This clonotype was seen a few times. The chain has TRBV28 and TRBJ2-7; D not certain. The germline gives CDR1 MDHEN, CDR2 SYDVKM. The CDR3 length is 13 residues. V gave up 10 bases and J gave up 2 bases, with 15 bases separating them. The CDR3 DNA follows: TGTGCCACCAACAAGGGCCTAGCCTACGAGCAGTACTTC. Translating it yields CATNKGLAYEQYF.

CDR3 loop: CASSLLAGINNNEQFF. CDR3 in DNA: TGTGCCAGCAGCTTACTAGCAGGGATCAACAACAATGAGCAGTTCTTC. The chain joins TRBV7-3 to TRBJ2-1, with D perhaps assigned TRBD1 or TRBD2 (5 bases each). The germline CDR1 and CDR2 sequences are SGHTA and FQGTGA. V lost 2 bases and J lost 5, with 16 bases in between. This CDR3 is 16 amino acids long.

Concerning this clonotype: A read error may produce the germline difference seen at one junction end. The rearrangement joins TRBV5-5 to TRBJ2-5; TRBD2 agrees at 10 bases. The germline gives CDR1 SGHKS, CDR2 YYEKEE (reference sequence). The CDR3 has 15 residues. The CDR3: CASSGKREGQETQYF. The CDR3 nucleotides read TGCGCCAGCAGCGGGAAGCGGGAGGGACAAGAGACCCAGTACTTC.

This clonotype was recorded at least ten times. The chain uses TRBV28 and TRBJ1-1, with D uncertain. The CDR3 totals 14 residues. Germline CDR1 reads MDHEN; CDR2 reads SYDVKM. V dropped 2 bases and J dropped 3 bases, with 10 bases sitting between them. The DNA for the CDR3 is TGTGCCAGCAGTTTAGGGCGTTGGGACACTGAAGCTTTCTTT. It translates to CASSLGRWDTEAFF.

In this sample, this clonotype turned up a few times. The chain carries TRBV9 and TRBJ1-1, with 10 bases matching TRBD1. CDR3 length equals 17 residues. Trimming at V came to 3 bases and at J to 3 bases, leaving 11 bases not matched to a gene. Germline-derived CDR1 and CDR2 are SGDLS and YYNGEE. CDR3 coding DNA: TGTGCCAGCAGCGGCGGACAGGGGGTAATTATGGACACTGAAGCTTTCTTT. The encoded protein is CASSGGQGVIMDTEAFF.

This clonotype has a count of ten or more. The J gene is TRBJ2-1, the V gene TRBV6-5, with D possibly being TRBD1 or TRBD2 (5 bases each). The CDR3 loop spans 15 amino acids. Germline assignment: CDR1 MNHEY and CDR2 SVGAGI. V lost 2 bases and J 2 bases, leaving 10 bases between the germline ends. The DNA for the CDR3 is TGTGCCAGCAGTTACCGGGGACGGGCCTACAATGAGCAGTTCTTC. This translates into CASSYRGRAYNEQFF.

This clonotype was detected ten times or more. The chain uses TRBV12-3 or TRBV12-4 and TRBJ2-5, with a tentative D call TRBD1 (6 bases). The CDR3 covers 13 residues. V was pared by 5 bases and J by 4 bases, with 11 bases between. The CDR3 region is CASSLGQSETQYF. In DNA form, the CDR3 reads TGTGCCAGCAGTCTAGGACAGTCAGAGACCCAGTACTTC.